This TCR beta chain was identified during a study of blood T cell repertoires in COVID-19. On the study more broadly: The United States, Italy and Spain were the sources of the acute and convalescent COVID-19 samples.

With 0 bases removed from V and 8 bases from J, the gap between germline ends came to 15 bases. The CDR3 is 15 amino acids. Germline values: CDR1 SGDLS, CDR2 YYNGEE. The method was immunoSEQ multiplex PCR; TCRdb's version includes in-frame clones alone and lacks a portion of them. The table shows some 340,000 clones, with roughly four fifths occurring only once. Everyone who took part was roughly 18 to 100 years old, and they came from about two dozen US areas. The sequence was collected from a woman between 45 and 60 years old who had recovered from COVID-19. The sample taken for sequencing was PBMCs or T cells enriched from blood (not recorded which). The genes are TRBV9 and TRBJ2-1, with TRBD1 as a possible D gene (5 bases). The CDR3 spells CASSVGVTASYEQFF. The CDR3 DNA reads TGTGCCAGCAGCGTAGGCGTGACAGCCTCTTATGAGCAGTTCTTC.